The next 22 T cell receptor beta chains were all read from a single sample in a study of early T cells in non-severe SARS-CoV-2 infection. TCRdb itself ran the 5' RACE reads through MiXCR, one entry per CDR3 protein. The sample shows about 69,000 distinct CDR3 sequences, roughly 8.7% of them seen only once. Specimen: whole blood. The source is an adult who was a healthcare worker with PCR-confirmed SARS-CoV-2 infection or an uninfected control (not recorded which).

This clonotype has at least ten counts. The chain uses TRBV6-5 and TRBJ2-4, with TRBD2 as a possible D gene (6 bases). CDR1 and CDR2 (germline): MNHEY, SVGAGI. The CDR3 sequence is 16 residues long. V lost 0 bases and J lost 0, with 9 bases in between. The CDR3: CASSYSMGGAKNIQYF. DNA of the CDR3: TGTGCCAGCAGTTACTCGATGGGGGGAGCCAAAAACATTCAGTACTTC.

This clonotype was recorded a few times. The gene calls are TRBV18 and TRBJ2-5, with TRBD1 matching over 9 bases. CDR3 length equals 15 residues. V trimming: 3 bases; J trimming: 4 bases; junction bases outside the gene matches: 6. Germline V gene data show CDR1 as KGHSH and CDR2 as LQKENI. CDR3 sequence (DNA): TGTGCCAGCTCACCCGGGACAGGGAGTTCAGAGACCCAGTACTTC. This encodes CASSPGTGSSETQYF.

The rearrangement links TRBV29-1 to TRBJ2-1, with TRBD2 matching 8 bases. The junction had 18 bases not matched to a gene; V was cut back by 4 bases and J by 4 bases. The CDR3 spans 18 residues. Germline V CDR1 and CDR2: SQVTM, ANQGSEA. CDR3 nucleotide sequence: TGCAGCGTTGCTTATACGGGAGCGGGAGTCGGGATTTACAATGAGCAGTTCTTC. This encodes CSVAYTGAGVGIYNEQFF.

In this sample, this clonotype turned up many times. V gene TRBV20-1 combines with J gene TRBJ2-3, with 9 positions matching TRBD2. J lost 6 bases, V lost 3 bases, and 19 bases had no gene match. Germline V CDR1 and CDR2: DFQATT, SNEGSKA (reference sequence). This CDR3 region has 18 residues. In DNA form, the CDR3 reads TGCAGTGCTAGGAGAGCCCTGGCGGGAGGGCCTCACGAGGATACGCAGTATTTT. It encodes CSARRALAGGPHEDTQYF.

The table lists this clonotype with a few counts. The chain is built from TRBV7-2 and TRBJ1-1; TRBD1 is a possible D gene (6 bases). The CDR3 contains 15 residues. The V end was cut by 1 base, the J end by 6 bases, with 15 bases between. Germline V CDR1 and CDR2: SGHTA, FQGNSA. CDR3 DNA: TGTGCCAGCAGCTTAGGACCGGCGGGGGCCTCTGAAGCTTTCTTT. This codes for CASSLGPAGASEAFF. The whole variable domain, remainder taken from reference TRBV7-2 and TRBJ1-1, is GAGVSQSPSNKVTEKGKDVELRCDPISGHTALYWYRQSLGQGLEFLIYFQGNSAPDKSGLPSDRFSAERTGGSVSTLTIQRTQQEDSAVYLCASSLGPAGASEAFFGQGTRLTVV.

This clonotype appeared a few times. The rearrangement uses TRBV5-1 and TRBJ2-7, with D perhaps TRBD2 (5 bases). The CDR3 spans 18 residues. The germline V gene has CDR1 SGHRS and CDR2 YFSETQ. The V gene lost 1 base and the J gene lost 4 bases, with 24 bases spanning the gap. The CDR3 sequence is CASSLSAPGGGSIYEQYF. CDR3 bases: TGCGCCAGCAGCTTGTCGGCTCCAGGAGGAGGAAGTATTTACGAGCAGTACTTC.

This chain links TRBV7-2 with TRBJ1-2; 8 bases align to TRBD1. With 5 bases clipped from V and 4 bases from J, the junction kept 15 bases outside the gene matches. Germline loops: CDR1 SGHTA, CDR2 FQGNSA. This CDR3 has 17 amino acids. This CDR3 reads CASSQGAGSSRIYGYTF. CDR3 nucleotides: TGTGCCAGCAGCCAGGGGGCCGGGAGCTCTCGAATCTATGGCTACACCTTC.

This clonotype was found many times. The CDR3, as DNA: TGCGCCAGCAGGACAGGTCTTTACACTGAAGCTTTCTTT. Protein product: CASRTGLYTEAFF. The gene calls are TRBV10-2 and TRBJ1-1, with D possibly matching TRBD1 (6 bases). The V end was cut by 6 bases, the J end by 3 bases, with 11 bases between. The CDR3 runs to 13 residues. Germline V CDR1 and CDR2: WSHSY, SAAADI.

This clonotype was counted many times. The chain employs TRBV11-2 and TRBJ2-7, with unresolved D. The V gene's germline CDR1 is SGHAT and CDR2 FQNNGV. The CDR3 runs to 14 residues. V was pared by 5 bases and J by 2 bases, with 13 bases between. CDR3 nucleotides: TGTGCCAGCAGCCCCACGGCTGCTACCTACGAGCAGTACTTC. Residues: CASSPTAATYEQYF.

The table lists this clonotype with a few counts. V gene TRBV10-2 combines with J gene TRBJ2-7, with 7 bases that match TRBD1. V was pared by 1 base and J by 2 bases, with 5 bases of the junction left unmatched. The CDR3 totals 15 residues. The germline V gene has CDR1 WSHSY and CDR2 SAAADI. CDR3 bases: TGCGCCAGCAGTGAGTTTAACAGGGGCCCCTACGAGCAGTACTTC. It yields the protein CASSEFNRGPYEQYF.

The chain is built from TRBV7-9 and TRBJ2-1; no firm D call. Trimming stripped 5 bases from V and 9 bases from J, with 11 bases between. The germline V gene has CDR1 SEHNR and CDR2 FQNEAQ (reference sequence). The CDR3 totals 12 residues. The CDR3 is CASSLRLGEQFF. The CDR3 bases are TGTGCCAGCAGCCTAAGATTGGGTGAGCAGTTCTTC.

This clonotype turned up a few times. The V gene is TRBV7-2, the J gene TRBJ2-1; TRBD2 agrees at 9 bases. Trimming cost V 4 bases and J 9 bases; bases outside gene matches: 4. Germline V gene lookup returns CDR1 SGHTA and CDR2 FQGNSA. CDR3 length: 13 residues. The CDR3 is CASSSSGITEQFF. In DNA form, the CDR3 reads TGTGCCAGCAGCTCTAGCGGGATTACTGAGCAGTTCTTC.

The chain carries TRBV13 and TRBJ2-1, with D hard to call. The length of the CDR3 is 14 residues. V lost 5 bases and J 8 bases, leaving 16 bases between the germline ends. Germline V gene sequence: CDR1 PRHDT, CDR2 FYEKMQ (reference sequence). The CDR3 loop is CASSLYSGADEQFF. The CDR3 region has the DNA TGTGCCAGCAGCCTATACTCAGGAGCCGATGAGCAGTTCTTC.

This rearrangement joins TRBV14 to TRBJ2-1, with TRBD1 identical over 7 bases. Germline CDR1 is SGHDN and CDR2 is FVKESK. The length of the CDR3 is 13 residues. J was trimmed by 8 bases and V by 4 bases; bases with no gene match: 5. Here the CDR3 DNA reads TGTGCCAGCAGCCGATACAGGGGCCATGAGCAGTTCTTC. Protein product: CASSRYRGHEQFF. The full variable domain, with the rest looked up from reference TRBV14 and TRBJ2-1, is EAGVTQFPSHSVIEKGQTVTLRCDPISGHDNLYWYRRVMGKEIKFLLHFVKESKQDESGMPNNRFLAERTGGTYSTLKVQPAELEDSGVYFCASSRYRGHEQFFGPGTRLTVL.

This clonotype was seen at least ten times. V is TRBV29-1 and J is TRBJ2-7, with TRBD1 matching over 8 bases. Germline V CDR1 and CDR2: SQVTM, ANQGSEA. Trimming at V came to 7 bases and at J to 7 bases, leaving 9 bases not matched to a gene. There are 12 residues in the CDR3. CDR3 in DNA: TGCAGCGCTCAAGGACAGGGAAGGGAGCAGTACTTC. It translates to CSAQGQGREQYF.

This clonotype was observed a few times. The CDR3 sequence is CASQDFNYGYTF. DNA of the CDR3: TGTGCCAGCCAGGATTTTAACTATGGCTACACCTTC. The chain employs TRBV6-1 and TRBJ1-2; D call uncertain. Germline lookup yields CDR1 MNHNS and CDR2 SASEGT. V dropped 8 bases and J dropped 1 base, with 8 bases sitting between them. This CDR3 is 12 amino acids long.

This clonotype was seen at least ten times. The chain joins TRBV29-1 to TRBJ2-7; D not resolved. V shed 4 bases and J shed 2 bases, with 12 bases lying between them. The CDR3 extends over 13 amino acids. CDR1 and CDR2 from the germline V gene are SQVTM and ANQGSEA. The DNA for the CDR3 is TGCAGCGTTGTGCGGACGGACGCCTACGAGCAGTACTTC. It yields the protein CSVVRTDAYEQYF.

This clonotype was seen many times. V and J are TRBV19 and TRBJ2-1; D gene unclear. The V gene's germline CDR1 is LNHDA and CDR2 SQIVND (reference sequence). The CDR3 is 16 residues long. The ends were cut back, 1 base at V and 2 bases at J, with 12 bases in the middle. The CDR3 loop reads CASSIVAAGTYNEQFF. Here the CDR3 DNA reads TGTGCCAGTAGTATAGTGGCGGCAGGTACCTACAATGAGCAGTTCTTC.

This clonotype was detected many times. The genes are TRBV5-4 and TRBJ2-1, with 10 bases matching TRBD2. Germline CDR1 SGHNT, CDR2 YYREEE (reference sequence). Germline trimming cut 4 bases from V and 9 bases from J; bases unmatched to any gene: 7. The CDR3 length is 14 residues. DNA of the CDR3: TGTGCCAGCAGCATTACTAGCGGGACGGCTGAGCAGTTCTTC. Residues: CASSITSGTAEQFF.

This clonotype has just one count. The chain is built from TRBV20-1 and TRBJ2-1; 10 nucleotides agree with TRBD2. Losses at the gene ends were 4 bases for V and 5 bases for J; bases not matched to a gene: 5. The CDR3 has 14 residues. Germline-derived CDR1 and CDR2 are DFQATT and SNEGSKA (reference sequence). CDR3 region: CSAIGTSENNEQFF. Here the CDR3 DNA reads TGCAGTGCTATAGGGACTAGCGAAAACAATGAGCAGTTCTTC.

This clonotype was seen repeatedly, ten times or more. This sequence joins TRBV20-1 and TRBJ1-6; 12 bases are shared with TRBD1. Trimming removed 6 bases from V and 10 bases from J; junction bases left unmatched: 7. CDR1 is DFQATT, CDR2 SNEGSKA, per germline (reference sequence). The CDR3 spans 14 residues. CDR3 residues: CSAEGTGGHSPLHF. DNA for the CDR3: TGCAGTGCCGAGGGGACAGGGGGCCACTCACCCCTCCACTTT.

In its sample, this clonotype was seen many times. The chain is built from TRBV5-1 and TRBJ2-7, with 7 bases aligning to TRBD1. CDR1 SGHRS and CDR2 YFSETQ come from the germline V gene. This CDR3 contains 12 residues. The V gene end was trimmed by 4 bases and the J gene end by 4 bases; junction bases not matched to a gene: 2. This CDR3 reads CASSVQGYEQYF. The DNA for the CDR3 is TGCGCCAGCAGCGTACAGGGGTACGAGCAGTACTTC.